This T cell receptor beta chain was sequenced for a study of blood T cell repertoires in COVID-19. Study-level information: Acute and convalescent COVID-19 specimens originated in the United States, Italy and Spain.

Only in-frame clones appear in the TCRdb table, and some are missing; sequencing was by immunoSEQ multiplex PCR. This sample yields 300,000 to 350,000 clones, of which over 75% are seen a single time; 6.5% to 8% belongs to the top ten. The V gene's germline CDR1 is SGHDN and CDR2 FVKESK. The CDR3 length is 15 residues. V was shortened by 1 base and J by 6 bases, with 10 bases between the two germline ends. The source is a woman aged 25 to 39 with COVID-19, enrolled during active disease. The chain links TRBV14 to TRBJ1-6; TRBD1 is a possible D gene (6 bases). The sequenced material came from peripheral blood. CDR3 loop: CASSQGQGRNSPLHF. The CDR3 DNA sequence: TGTGCCAGCAGCCAAGGGCAGGGGCGTAATTCACCCCTCCACTTT.